These T cell receptor beta chains were read from a single sample in a study of CD8+ T cells in alopecia areata. Sequencing was performed with immunoSEQ multiplex PCR; in TCRdb, only in-frame clones are kept and a portion is missing. The data show 150,000 to 200,000 clones, 60% seen once. Source: CD4+ T cells sorted from blood, taken at week 24, from a patient treated with tofacitinib. Source of these receptors: a human donor with alopecia areata. Each CDR3 is given with its conserved first and last residue. The order of the fields is J gene, clone size, V gene, D gene, CDR3 DNA, CDR3 protein. A D gene is named only where the DNA matches it firmly. Some rows have no size entry. The others give once, few or many, or a class for an expanded clone.

j_call: TRBJ2-7; clone_size: NA; v_call: TRBV29-1; d_call: NA; cdr3_nt: TGCAGCGTTGCTCTAGTGGCAGGGGCATCCTACGAGCAGTACTTC; cdr3_aa: CSVALVAGASYEQYF
j_call: TRBJ2-3; clone_size: NA; v_call: TRBV30; d_call: NA; cdr3_nt: TGTGCCTGGAGGACCCTGGACAGAAGCACAGATACGCAGTATTTT; cdr3_aa: CAWRTLDRSTDTQYF
j_call: TRBJ1-1; clone_size: NA; v_call: TRBV29-1; d_call: NA; cdr3_nt: TGCAGCGTTGGCCCGCGGGCAGCTACGAACACTGAAGCTTTCTTT; cdr3_aa: CSVGPRAATNTEAFF
j_call: TRBJ2-5; clone_size: once; v_call: TRBV5-1; d_call: TRBD1; cdr3_nt: TGCGCCAGCAGCTTGGCCGTTGGGCGGGGACAGGGTTTGGAGACCCAGTACTTC; cdr3_aa: CASSLAVGRGQGLETQYF
j_call: TRBJ1-2; clone_size: NA; v_call: TRBV11-2; d_call: NA; cdr3_nt: TGTGCCAGCAGCTTAGGGACATCAGGTGGCTACACCTTC; cdr3_aa: CASSLGTSGGYTF
j_call: TRBJ1-5; clone_size: NA; v_call: TRBV29-1; d_call: NA; cdr3_nt: TGCAGCGTTGGGGGGACAAACAATCAGCCCCAGCATTTT; cdr3_aa: CSVGGTNNQPQHF
j_call: TRBJ1-2; clone_size: NA; v_call: TRBV29-1; d_call: NA; cdr3_nt: TGCAGCGTTTTATCAGGGTCCGGCTATGGCTACACCTTC; cdr3_aa: CSVLSGSGYGYTF
j_call: TRBJ2-1; clone_size: NA; v_call: TRBV29-1; d_call: TRBD2; cdr3_nt: TGCAGCGTTGACGGGACTAGCGGGGATGAGCAGTTCTTC; cdr3_aa: CSVDGTSGDEQFF
j_call: TRBJ1-6; clone_size: NA; v_call: TRBV2; d_call: TRBD1; cdr3_nt: TGTGCCAGCAGTGAAATAAGGACAGGAGACTCACCCCTCCACTTT; cdr3_aa: CASSEIRTGDSPLHF
j_call: TRBJ2-7; clone_size: NA; v_call: TRBV7-2; d_call: TRBD2; cdr3_nt: TGTGCCAGCAGCCCCACGTTAGGGACTAGCGGGCCCTACGAGCAGTACTTC; cdr3_aa: CASSPTLGTSGPYEQYF
j_call: TRBJ1-1; clone_size: NA; v_call: TRBV5-1; d_call: NA; cdr3_nt: TGCGCCAGCAGCTTGAGGGAACAGGGTGAAGCTTTCTTT; cdr3_aa: CASSLREQGEAFF
j_call: TRBJ1-2; clone_size: NA; v_call: TRBV9; d_call: TRBD1; cdr3_nt: TGTGCCAGCAGCGTGGAGGACAGGGATTATGGCTACACCTTC; cdr3_aa: CASSVEDRDYGYTF
j_call: TRBJ2-7; clone_size: NA; v_call: TRBV7-2; d_call: TRBD2; cdr3_nt: TGTGCCAGCAGCTTAGCGTTGGGACTAGCGGGGGGGCCGGCGACCTACGAGCAGTACTTC; cdr3_aa: CASSLALGLAGGPATYEQYF
j_call: TRBJ1-6; clone_size: NA; v_call: TRBV15; d_call: NA; cdr3_nt: TGTGCCACCAGCAGAGATCTCGGTTCACCCCTCCACTTT; cdr3_aa: CATSRDLGSPLHF
j_call: TRBJ1-5; clone_size: NA; v_call: TRBV4-1; d_call: NA; cdr3_nt: TGCGCCAGGATCAGGGGGCCCCAGCATTTT; cdr3_aa: CARIRGPQHF
j_call: TRBJ1-1; clone_size: NA; v_call: TRBV7-2; d_call: TRBD1; cdr3_nt: TGTGCCAGCAGCTTACCCACAGGGGTGAGCACTGAAGCTTTCTTT; cdr3_aa: CASSLPTGVSTEAFF
j_call: TRBJ2-5; clone_size: NA; v_call: TRBV30; d_call: NA; cdr3_nt: TGTGCCTGGAGTGCAGGGGTAGGGAAAGGCGTGACCCAGTACTTC; cdr3_aa: CAWSAGVGKGVTQYF
j_call: TRBJ1-2; clone_size: NA; v_call: TRBV30; d_call: TRBD1; cdr3_nt: TGTGCCGGCAGGACAGGGTACGGCTACACCTTC; cdr3_aa: CAGRTGYGYTF
j_call: TRBJ1-5; clone_size: NA; v_call: TRBV12-5; d_call: NA; cdr3_nt: TGTGCTAGTGGTTTGAGTGCCCGTCCCCAGCATTTT; cdr3_aa: CASGLSARPQHF
j_call: TRBJ2-3; clone_size: NA; v_call: TRBV29-1; d_call: TRBD2; cdr3_nt: TGCAGCGCTGAGCGGGGGACGGGGACAGATACGCAGTATTTT; cdr3_aa: CSAERGTGTDTQYF
j_call: TRBJ2-2; clone_size: NA; v_call: TRBV19; d_call: NA; cdr3_nt: TGTGCCAGTAGTATACAGGGGCCGACCTTTAACACCGGGGAGCTGTTTTTT; cdr3_aa: CASSIQGPTFNTGELFF
j_call: TRBJ1-4; clone_size: NA; v_call: TRBV6-6; d_call: TRBD1; cdr3_nt: TGTGCCAGCAGCCAAGACAGGGGTAAAGAAAAACTGTTTTTT; cdr3_aa: CASSQDRGKEKLFF
j_call: TRBJ1-5; clone_size: NA; v_call: TRBV9; d_call: NA; cdr3_nt: TGTGCCAGCAGCGCAACCGGGAACAATCAGCCCCAGCATTTT; cdr3_aa: CASSATGNNQPQHF
j_call: TRBJ1-2; clone_size: NA; v_call: TRBV6-1; d_call: NA; cdr3_nt: TGTGCCAGCAGTTCGGATGACAGACTGCCTGGCTACACCTTC; cdr3_aa: CASSSDDRLPGYTF
j_call: TRBJ2-2; clone_size: NA; v_call: TRBV29-1; d_call: NA; cdr3_nt: TGCAGCGCCGGTGAGGGATCCGGGGAGCTGTTTTTT; cdr3_aa: CSAGEGSGELFF
j_call: TRBJ2-4; clone_size: medium-sized; v_call: TRBV11-2; d_call: TRBD1; cdr3_nt: TGTGCCAGCAGCACCCGGACAGGCGGTGTAGCCAAAAACATTCAGTACTTC; cdr3_aa: CASSTRTGGVAKNIQYF